This TCR beta chain was observed in a study of cytomegalovirus exposure and HLA in healthy donors. Turning to the study itself: The approximately 120 validation repertoires were produced on the same platform as the 670 or so repertoires of the first cohort. This was reported in a later analysis.

Profiling relied on immunoSEQ multiplex PCR, and the TCRdb table lists in-frame clones only, not all of them. The data contain roughly 220,000 clones, about 93% of them seen just once; the ten biggest clones take up more than 0.85%. The germline V gene encodes CDR1 MDHEN and CDR2 SYDVKM. The CDR3 runs to 13 residues. With 11 bases clipped from V and 1 base from J, the junction kept 7 bases outside the gene matches. Material for sequencing was PBMCs. This clonotype was sampled from a woman aged 18-29 years in good health and CMV-seronegative. The chain has TRBV28 and TRBJ1-2, with 7 bases that match TRBD1. CDR3 coding DNA: TGTGCCGGGGGACAGAACTTTAACTATGGCTACACCTTC. It is translated as CAGGQNFNYGYTF.